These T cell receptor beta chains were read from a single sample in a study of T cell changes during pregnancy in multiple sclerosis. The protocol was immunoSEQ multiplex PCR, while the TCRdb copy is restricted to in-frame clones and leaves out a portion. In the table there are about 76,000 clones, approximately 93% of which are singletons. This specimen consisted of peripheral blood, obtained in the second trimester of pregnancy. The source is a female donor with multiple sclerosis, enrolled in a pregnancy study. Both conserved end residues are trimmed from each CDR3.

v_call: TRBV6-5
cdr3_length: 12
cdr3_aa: ASRTAQLTYEQY

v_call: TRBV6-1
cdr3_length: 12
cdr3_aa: ASRPGQEVEEQY

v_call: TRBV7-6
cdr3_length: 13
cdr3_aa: ASSAAIGGRDTIY

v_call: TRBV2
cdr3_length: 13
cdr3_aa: ASRDLAGVSYEQY

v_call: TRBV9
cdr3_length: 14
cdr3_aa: ASSVAPGGIVDEQF

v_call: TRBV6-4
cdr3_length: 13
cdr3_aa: ASSDSSGRPGELF

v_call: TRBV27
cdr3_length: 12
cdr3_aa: ASSPDMGHEKLF

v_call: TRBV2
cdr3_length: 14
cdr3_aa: ASSGYGQGLDQPQH

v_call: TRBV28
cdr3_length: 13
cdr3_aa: ASSLSGGAWTEAF

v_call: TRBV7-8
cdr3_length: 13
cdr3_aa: ASSLGPGQGHEQF

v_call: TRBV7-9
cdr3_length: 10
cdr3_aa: ASSRTSDTQY

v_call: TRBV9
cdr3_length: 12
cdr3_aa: ASDEGIGGNTIY

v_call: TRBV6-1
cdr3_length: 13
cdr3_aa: ASSTGTGWTGELF

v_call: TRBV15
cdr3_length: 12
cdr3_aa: ATSSRGIGEKLF

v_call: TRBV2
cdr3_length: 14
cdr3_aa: ASSVATSSLAYGYT

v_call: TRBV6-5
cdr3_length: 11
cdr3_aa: ASSFGQNNEQF

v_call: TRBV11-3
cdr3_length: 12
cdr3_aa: ASSPYSGDYEQY

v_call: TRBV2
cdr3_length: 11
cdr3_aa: ASNRTPNEKLF

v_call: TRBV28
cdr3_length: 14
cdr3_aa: ASSSPVELIYNEQF

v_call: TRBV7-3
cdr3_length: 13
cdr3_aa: ASSLAGGLGETQY

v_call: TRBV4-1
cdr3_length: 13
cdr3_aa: ASSQGKSRRDTQY

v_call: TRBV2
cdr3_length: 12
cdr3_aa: ASSIPQGQEKLF

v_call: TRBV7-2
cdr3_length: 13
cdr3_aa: ASSSQGAGNEKLF

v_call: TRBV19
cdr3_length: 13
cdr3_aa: ASSIGAMGEDGYT

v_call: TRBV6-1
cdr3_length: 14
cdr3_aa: ASSEYRTGVTDTQY

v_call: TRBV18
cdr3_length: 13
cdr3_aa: ASSPGRGTNEKLF

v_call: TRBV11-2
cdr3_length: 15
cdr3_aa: ASSSFRGKGAKNIQY

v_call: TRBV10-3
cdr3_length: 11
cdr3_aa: AISERQNTEAF

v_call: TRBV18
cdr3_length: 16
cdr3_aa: ASSPQLAGGPNTGELF

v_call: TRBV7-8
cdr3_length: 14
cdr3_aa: ASSPPTAGGTDTQY

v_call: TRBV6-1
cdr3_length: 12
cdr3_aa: ATIKAAAGTEAF

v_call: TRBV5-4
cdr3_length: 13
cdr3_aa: ASSFDRGYNSPLH

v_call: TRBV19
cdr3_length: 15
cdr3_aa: ASSRRTMDTLYNEQF

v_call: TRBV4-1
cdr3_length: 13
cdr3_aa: ASSNPGQAPGEQY

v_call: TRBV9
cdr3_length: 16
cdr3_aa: ASSLIPDRVGAHYGYT

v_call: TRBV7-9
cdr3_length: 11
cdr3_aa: ASGDRGHNEAF

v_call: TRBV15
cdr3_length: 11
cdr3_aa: ATSSGEDPKAF

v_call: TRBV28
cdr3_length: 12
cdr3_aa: ASEFGEGRYGYT

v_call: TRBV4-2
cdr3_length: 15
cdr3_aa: ASSQESGPGGYTEAF

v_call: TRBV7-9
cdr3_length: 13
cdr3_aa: ASSLSHRGLYEQY